These T cell receptor beta chains were read from a single sample in a study of beta chain features in type 1 diabetes. TCRdb keeps only in-frame clones here, not all; method: immunoSEQ multiplex PCR. This table has about 640,000 clones, around 12% appearing once. Sequencing was done on a sample of naive CD4+ T cells from blood. These receptors came from a man aged 25 to 40 with type 1 diabetes. Each CDR3 is given with its conserved first and last residue. D genes are given only for firm matches. The listing skips clone size in some rows; elsewhere it reads once, few, many or a size class.

v_gene	d_gene	j_gene	abundance	CDR3aa	CDR3nt
TRBV5-1	.	TRBJ1-2	.	CASSGRGSYLGYTF	TGCGCCAGCAGCGGCCGGGGATCCTATCTGGGCTACACCTTC
TRBV5-1	.	TRBJ2-2	.	CASSQMGNRELFF	TGCGCCAGCAGCCAAATGGGGAACCGGGAGCTGTTTTTT
TRBV5-1	TRBD1	TRBJ2-5	.	CASSSAAAGGRETQYF	TGCGCCAGCAGCTCGGCCGCGGCAGGGGGAAGGGAGACCCAGTACTTC
TRBV4-3	TRBD1	TRBJ2-3	few	CASSQDFRGPDTQYF	TGCGCCAGCAGCCAAGATTTCAGGGGGCCAGATACGCAGTATTTT
TRBV6-5	TRBD1	TRBJ2-7	.	CASSYHTGTGGGEQYF	TGTGCCAGCAGTTACCATACCGGGACAGGGGGCGGCGAGCAGTACTTC
TRBV25-1	.	TRBJ1-2	.	CASREQGNYGYTF	TGTGCCAGCAGGGAACAGGGCAACTATGGCTACACCTTC
TRBV7-6	.	TRBJ2-4	.	CASSLNGGKIQYF	TGTGCCAGCAGCTTAAATGGAGGGAAAATTCAGTACTTC
TRBV10-3	.	TRBJ1-2	.	CAISSTLTGNYGYTF	TGTGCCATCAGCTCCACCCTGACAGGCAACTATGGCTACACCTTC
TRBV18	.	TRBJ1-5	few	CASSPPGSGRNQPQHF	TGTGCCAGCTCACCACCGGGCTCGGGGCGTAATCAGCCCCAGCATTTT
TRBV5-1	.	TRBJ2-1	few	CASSAGAASSYNEQFF	TGCGCCAGCAGCGCAGGGGCGGCCAGCTCCTACAATGAGCAGTTCTTC
TRBV5-1	TRBD1	TRBJ2-7	.	CASSLAQGVTYEQYF	TGCGCCAGCAGCTTGGCACAGGGGGTTACCTACGAGCAGTACTTC
TRBV7-2	.	TRBJ2-3	few	CASSLRVDTQYF	TGTGCCAGCAGCTTAAGAGTAGATACGCAGTATTTT
TRBV5-6	.	TRBJ1-5	once	CASSFEQESNQPQHF	TGTGCCAGCAGCTTTGAGCAGGAGAGCAATCAGCCCCAGCATTTT
TRBV9	.	TRBJ1-5	once	CASSPRSGGNQPQHF	TGTGCCAGCAGCCCAAGAAGTGGAGGCAATCAGCCCCAGCATTTT